The next 31 T cell receptor beta chains were all read from a single sample in a study of control samples from healthy donors and cancer patients. Sequencing used immunoSEQ multiplex PCR; TCRdb keeps in-frame clones, though not all of them. The sample includes about 150,000 clones, 90% to 95% seen only once; the top ten take about 5.8%. The sequenced material came from blood. The origin of the receptors is a man aged 18 to 29 in good health.

The rearrangement links TRBV5-6 to TRBJ1-1, with D unclear. The CDR3 extends over 14 amino acids. CDR1 and CDR2 (germline): SGHDT, YYEEEE. With 2 bases removed from V and 6 bases from J, the gap between germline ends came to 14 bases. The CDR3 sequence is CASSLGGRYSEAFF. The CDR3 DNA sequence: TGTGCCAGCAGCTTAGGTGGGCGATACTCTGAAGCTTTCTTT.

The CDR3 DNA sequence: TGCGCCAGCAGCCCCTCGGGACTAGCGGGGCAAGAGACCCAGTACTTC. It translates to CASSPSGLAGQETQYF. The genes are TRBV5-1 and TRBJ2-5; 13 bases agree with TRBD2. Germline V gives CDR1 SGHRS, CDR2 YFSETQ. Unmatched junction bases numbered 5, after V lost 4 bases and J lost 2 bases. The CDR3 length is 16 residues.

V gene TRBV28 combines with J gene TRBJ2-3; 10 bases are shared with TRBD2. Germline-derived CDR1 and CDR2 are MDHEN and SYDVKM. The CDR3 is 18 residues long. After removal of 5 bases from V and 2 bases from J, the junction contained 13 bases not matched to a gene. CDR3 DNA: TGTGCCAGCAGTCTCCTTTTAGGGCTAGCGGGAGCCACAGATACGCAGTATTTT. It encodes CASSLLLGLAGATDTQYF.

This clone came up once. V gene TRBV6-2 or TRBV6-3 combines with J gene TRBJ2-1; the match to TRBD2 covers 12 bases. This CDR3 has 17 residues. CDR1 MNHEY and CDR2 SVGEGT come from the germline V gene. Trimming cost V 0 bases and J 7 bases; bases outside gene matches: 7. The CDR3 region has the DNA TGTGCCAGCAGTTACTCGAGACTAGCGGGAGTTCGGAATGAGCAGTTCTTC. Protein: CASSYSRLAGVRNEQFF.

The rearrangement uses TRBV5-1 and TRBJ1-1; D is undetermined. Germline V gene sequence: CDR1 SGHRS, CDR2 YFSETQ. The CDR3 contains 14 residues. V was trimmed by 1 base and J by 1 base, leaving 8 bases between them. Here the CDR3 reads CASSLTNRNTEAFF. For the CDR3, the DNA is TGCGCCAGCAGCTTGACGAACAGGAACACTGAAGCTTTCTTT.

This clone has a single count. The V and J genes are TRBV5-4 and TRBJ2-7, with 7 nucleotides matching TRBD1. The V gene end was trimmed by 3 bases and the J gene end by 3 bases; junction bases not matched to a gene: 12. This CDR3 is built from 16 residues. The germline V gene has CDR1 SGHNT and CDR2 YYREEE (reference sequence). DNA for the CDR3: TGTGCCAGCAGCTCGCACCCAGGGACAGACGACTACGAGCAGTACTTC. This translates into CASSSHPGTDDYEQYF. The entire variable domain, with the rest obtained from reference TRBV5-4 and TRBJ2-7, is as follows: ETGVTQSPTHLIKTRGQQVTLRCSSQSGHNTVSWYQQALGQGPQFIFQYYREEENGRGNFPPRFSGLQFPNYSSELNVNALELDDSALYLCASSSHPGTDDYEQYFGPGTRLTVT.

The V call is TRBV5-1, the J call TRBJ2-3; a possible D gene is TRBD2 (6 bases). This CDR3 has 13 amino acids. Germline assignment: CDR1 SGHRS and CDR2 YFSETQ. The V gene lost 5 bases and the J gene lost 1 base, with 8 bases spanning the gap. CDR3 amino acids: CASRRGGTDTQYF. The CDR3 DNA is TGCGCCAGCAGGCGGGGCGGCACAGATACGCAGTATTTT.

J is TRBJ1-5 and V is TRBV18; D gene uncertain. The CDR3 loop spans 14 amino acids. V lost 3 bases to trimming and J lost 0 bases, with 6 bases between them. Germline V gives CDR1 KGHSH, CDR2 LQKENI. CDR3 sequence (DNA): TGTGCCAGCTCACCTGGAAGTAGCAATCAGCCCCAGCATTTT. Its translation: CASSPGSSNQPQHF.

The chain recombines TRBV7-6 with TRBJ1-5, with a weak D call TRBD1 (5 bases). This CDR3 is 15 amino acids long. V lost 3 bases and J 5 bases, leaving 14 bases between the germline ends. From germline, CDR1 is SGHVS and CDR2 FNYEAQ. The CDR3 nucleotides are TGTGCCAGCAGCTTTGGACATGGGACCGATCAGCCCCAGCATTTT. This translates into CASSFGHGTDQPQHF.

The rearrangement uses TRBV9 and TRBJ1-3, with D hard to call. In germline, CDR1 is SGDLS, CDR2 YYNGEE. With 2 bases removed from V and 2 bases from J, the gap between germline ends came to 11 bases. This CDR3 spans 15 amino acids. The CDR3 protein is CASSVNSGAGNTIYF. The CDR3 DNA reads as TGTGCCAGCAGCGTCAATTCCGGGGCTGGAAACACCATATATTTT. Using reference TRBV9 and TRBJ1-3 for the parts outside the CDR3, the full variable domain is DSGVTQTPKHLITATGQRVTLRCSPRSGDLSVYWYQQSLDQGLQFLIQYYNGEERAKGNILERFSAQQFPDLHSELNLSSLELGDSALYFCASSVNSGAGNTIYFGEGSWLTVV.

The chain links TRBV11-2 to TRBJ1-2; the match to TRBD1 covers 7 bases. Unmatched junction bases numbered 12, after V lost 5 bases and J lost 6 bases. Germline assignment: CDR1 SGHAT and CDR2 FQNNGV. The CDR3 runs to 15 residues. The CDR3 DNA reads as TGTGCCAGCAGCCCGCCGATCCACAGGGGTAATGGCTACACCTTC. Protein product: CASSPPIHRGNGYTF.

The CDR3 loop reads CASSSGTSGGKLFF. The CDR3 DNA reads TGTGCCAGCAGTTCCGGGACGTCGGGAGGAAAACTGTTTTTT. This chain joins TRBV27 and TRBJ1-4; tentative D call: TRBD1 (5 bases). Trimming stripped 4 bases from V and 10 bases from J, with 16 bases between. Germline-derived CDR1 and CDR2 are MNHEY and SMNVEV (reference sequence). This CDR3 contains 14 residues.

V gene TRBV9 combines with J gene TRBJ1-5; D is perhaps TRBD1 (6 bases). The germline V gene encodes CDR1 SGDLS and CDR2 YYNGEE. V shed 2 bases and J shed 7 bases, with 13 bases lying between them. This CDR3 has 14 residues. The CDR3 loop is CASSVARGAQPQHF. CDR3 bases: TGTGCCAGCAGCGTCGCGAGGGGGGCACAGCCCCAGCATTTT.

Of note for this clone: The same CDR3 also results from other DNA sequences found in this sample. The rearrangement links TRBV30 to TRBJ2-5, with D hard to call. The CDR3 consists of 11 residues. Germline-derived CDR1 and CDR2 are GTSNPN and SVGIG (reference sequence). V was shortened by 4 bases and J by 3 bases, with 6 bases between the two germline ends. Written as DNA, the CDR3 is TGTGCCTGGACAAGCAAAGAGACCCAGTACTTC. Translated, it gives CAWTSKETQYF.

The CDR3 DNA is TGTGCCAGCAGTTACGCAACACAGCCAACTAATGAAAAACTGTTTTTT. Translation: CASSYATQPTNEKLFF. The rearrangement joins TRBV6-5 to TRBJ1-4, with D unclear. With 2 bases removed from V and 0 bases from J, the gap between germline ends came to 10 bases. CDR1 is MNHEY and CDR2 is SVGAGI in the germline V gene. This CDR3 is built from 16 residues.

This chain links TRBV10-3 with TRBJ1-1; perhaps TRBD1 as D (5 bases). Germline CDR1 is ENHRY and CDR2 is SYGVKD. The CDR3 spans 14 residues. The germline V and J ends were trimmed by 8 bases and 3 bases, with 16 bases remaining between them. The CDR3 bases are TGTGCCATCCGCCTCCGGGGACGGGACACTGAAGCTTTCTTT. Translating gives CAIRLRGRDTEAFF.

J is TRBJ1-5 and V is TRBV28; D may be TRBD1 (6 bases). The V and J ends lost 5 bases and 3 bases respectively, with 17 bases between them. CDR1 is MDHEN and CDR2 is SYDVKM in the germline V gene. The CDR3 runs to 16 residues. The CDR3 region has the DNA TGTGCCAGCAGTCCATATTTTGACAGGATCAATCAGCCCCAGCATTTT. The encoded protein is CASSPYFDRINQPQHF.

Turning to this clone: Other DNA sequences in the sample encode the same CDR3. The chain uses TRBV29-1 and TRBJ1-1, with 10 bases identical to TRBD1. The CDR3 covers 13 residues. Trimming took 6 bases from V and 5 from J; bases not matched to a gene: 6. CDR1 and CDR2 from the germline V gene are SQVTM and ANQGSEA. Here the CDR3 reads CSVRTGGDTEAFF. The CDR3 nucleotides read TGCAGCGTGAGGACAGGGGGGGATACTGAAGCTTTCTTT.

As regards this clone: At the DNA level, this CDR3 is encoded by other sequences in the same sample as well. The chain joins TRBV24-1 to TRBJ1-5; D is ambiguous. V lost 1 base and J 1 base, leaving 4 bases between the germline ends. Germline V lookup: CDR1 KGHDR, CDR2 SFDVKD. This CDR3 region has 14 residues. The CDR3 loop reads CATSDFSSNQPQHF. The CDR3 DNA reads TGTGCCACCAGTGATTTCTCAAGCAATCAGCCCCAGCATTTT.

The V call is TRBV12-3 or TRBV12-4, the J call TRBJ1-5; D might be TRBD1 (5 bases). This CDR3 region has 13 residues. The ends were cut back, 2 bases at V and 6 bases at J, with 8 bases in the middle. In DNA, the CDR3 is TGTGCCAGCAGTTTAAAGGGGAGTCAGCCCCAGCATTTT. Protein: CASSLKGSQPQHF.

This clone turned up a few times. The genes are TRBV25-1 and TRBJ2-7, with TRBD1 identical over 7 bases. Germline V CDR1 and CDR2: MGHDK, SYGVNS. The V and J ends lost 4 bases and 2 bases, in that order; junction bases with no gene match: 8. This CDR3 spans 15 amino acids. CDR3: CASSGGTEIAYEQYF. In DNA form, the CDR3 reads TGTGCCAGCAGTGGAGGGACAGAGATTGCCTACGAGCAGTACTTC.

This chain links TRBV30 with TRBJ2-1; weak D call: TRBD2 (5 bases). The CDR3 loop spans 12 amino acids. Looked up from germline, CDR1 is GTSNPN and CDR2 is SVGIG (reference sequence). The V and J ends lost 3 bases and 13 bases respectively, with 16 bases between them. The CDR3 region has the DNA TGTGCCTGGAGCATCGGCGGGTCAAATCAGTTCTTC. Its translation: CAWSIGGSNQFF.

The chain uses TRBV18 and TRBJ2-7; 7 bases fit TRBD1. This CDR3 is 15 amino acids long. Looked up from germline, CDR1 is KGHSH and CDR2 is LQKENI. V shed 2 bases, J shed 6 bases, and the junction held 10 bases outside the gene matches. DNA of the CDR3: TGTGCCAGCTCACCAGTGGGCAGGGGGTTGGGCGAGCAGTACTTC. Its protein product is CASSPVGRGLGEQYF.

This clone appeared a single time. The rearrangement joins TRBV21-1 to TRBJ2-3; no check of the table's D call, TRBD1, against the DNA was made. TRBV21-1 is given as a pseudogene. CDR3 length: 20 residues. CDR3 protein: CASSKGRVTPTGGPTDTQYF. The CDR3 DNA is TGTGCCAGCAGCAAAGGCCGCGTCACCCCGACAGGGGGCCCAACAGATACGCAGTATTTT.

This clone was seen just once. The gene calls are TRBV19 and TRBJ2-7; D perhaps matches TRBD1 (5 bases). Trimming removed 5 bases at V and 0 bases at J, with 14 bases between. Germline V CDR1 and CDR2: LNHDA, SQIVND (reference sequence). The CDR3 consists of 15 residues. CDR3 DNA: TGTGCCAGTAGTTGGTCGCAGGGTAACTCCTACGAGCAGTACTTC. As protein: CASSWSQGNSYEQYF.

V gene TRBV24-1 combines with J gene TRBJ2-7; the D call may be TRBD1 or TRBD2 (5 bases each). Trimming stripped 7 bases from V and 2 bases from J, with 17 bases between. From germline, CDR1 is KGHDR and CDR2 SFDVKD. CDR3 length equals 15 residues. CDR3 residues: CATRGPEGRTYEQYF. In DNA form, the CDR3 reads TGTGCCACCAGGGGACCCGAGGGCAGAACCTACGAGCAGTACTTC.

The chain has TRBV30 and TRBJ1-1; 9 bases match TRBD1. Losses at the gene ends were 0 bases for V and 3 bases for J; bases not matched to a gene: 8. Germline CDR1 reads GTSNPN; CDR2 reads SVGIG (reference sequence). The CDR3 has 16 residues. The CDR3 loop reads CAWSVGQGTRDTEAFF. The CDR3 DNA sequence: TGTGCCTGGAGTGTAGGACAGGGGACCCGGGACACTGAAGCTTTCTTT.

This clone was seen once. The chain combines TRBV5-8 with TRBJ1-1; 8 positions agree with TRBD1. The CDR3 loop spans 16 amino acids. The ends lost 2 bases at V and 3 bases at J; junction bases unmatched: 9. Germline V gives CDR1 SGHTS, CDR2 YDEGEE. CDR3 region: CASSLSGRGPDTEAFF. The CDR3 DNA reads as TGTGCCAGCAGCTTAAGCGGCAGGGGGCCTGACACTGAAGCTTTCTTT.

V usage is TRBV6-5 and J usage is TRBJ1-3; D gene uncertain. The CDR3 is 14 residues long. Deletions cut 6 bases from V and 0 bases from J, with 9 bases between. From germline, CDR1 is MNHEY and CDR2 SVGAGI. The CDR3 coding sequence is TGTGCCAGCAGGACACCGGGCTCTGGAAACACCATATATTTT. Translation gives CASRTPGSGNTIYF.

The rearrangement joins TRBV6-5 to TRBJ1-4, with unresolved D. Germline-derived CDR1 and CDR2 are MNHEY and SVGAGI. The length of the CDR3 is 15 residues. Trimming took off 8 bases at V and 0 bases at J, with 13 bases between the two ends. The CDR3 protein is CASGPGSATNEKLFF. CDR3 DNA: TGTGCCAGCGGACCGGGCTCCGCAACTAATGAAAAACTGTTTTTT.

The gene calls are TRBV4-3 and TRBJ2-7; D may be TRBD1 or TRBD2 (5 bases each). The V gene's germline CDR1 is LGHNA and CDR2 YSLEER. V gave up 0 bases and J gave up 6 bases, with 12 bases separating them. The CDR3 covers 14 residues. CDR3 bases: TGCGCCAGCAGCCAAGATATCAGAGGGGCCGAGCAGTACTTC. Translating it yields CASSQDIRGAEQYF.